Listed here are 23 T cell receptor beta chains from one sample, sequenced in a study of OX40 agonist ivuxolimab in advanced cancers. The protocol was immunoSEQ multiplex PCR, while the TCRdb copy is restricted to in-frame clones and leaves out a portion. The sample yields about 80,000 clones, 84% seen once. Material: CD4+ or CD8+ T cells sorted from blood, obtained in a trial of the OX40 agonist ivuxolimab. Receptor source: an adult with an advanced solid tumor such as melanoma, head and neck, liver or kidney cancer.

The rearrangement uses TRBV5-1 and TRBJ1-1, with 8 bases identical to TRBD1. Germline assignment: CDR1 SGHRS and CDR2 YFSETQ. This CDR3 is built from 15 residues. Losses at the gene ends were 2 bases for V and 6 bases for J; bases not matched to a gene: 9. The DNA of the CDR3 is TGCGCCAGCAGCTTAGGACAGGGAGTTTTCGCTGAAGCTTTCTTT. This codes for CASSLGQGVFAEAFF.

This clone was observed a single time. The chain carries TRBV6-1 and TRBJ1-2; TRBD1 aligns across 7 bases. The CDR3 is 13 residues long. Germline trimming cut 3 bases from V and 4 bases from J; bases unmatched to any gene: 2. CDR1 MNHNS and CDR2 SASEGT come from the germline V gene. This CDR3 is CASSERDSYGYTF. The CDR3 region has the DNA TGTGCCAGCAGTGAGCGGGACAGCTATGGCTACACCTTC.

The V and J genes are TRBV20-1 and TRBJ2-1, with D hard to call. Germline loops: CDR1 DFQATT, CDR2 SNEGSKA (reference sequence). Trimming took off 7 bases at V and 5 bases at J, with 9 bases between the two ends. This CDR3 is 11 amino acids long. CDR3 residues: CSERVNNEQFF. The CDR3 DNA reads TGCAGTGAGCGAGTAAACAATGAGCAGTTCTTC.

The gene calls are TRBV4-1 and TRBJ1-1; possible D gene TRBD1, 5 bases. The CDR3 length is 18 residues. Germline V lookup: CDR1 MGHRA, CDR2 YSYEKL. With 1 base removed from V and 0 bases from J, the gap between germline ends came to 18 bases. CDR3 coding DNA: TGCGCCAGCAGCCAAGGGGGATGGGGCAAAGGCATGAACACTGAAGCTTTCTTT. Encoded protein: CASSQGGWGKGMNTEAFF.

The chain combines TRBV30 with TRBJ2-3; D might be TRBD1 (6 bases). CDR1 is GTSNPN, CDR2 SVGIG, per germline (reference sequence). There are 13 residues in the CDR3. The V end lost 3 bases, the J end lost 8 bases, and 15 bases lay between the germline ends. The CDR3 protein is CAWSLSGALTQYF. CDR3 bases: TGTGCCTGGAGCCTCTCAGGGGCGCTTACGCAGTATTTT.

The J gene is TRBJ2-1, the V gene TRBV5-1, with TRBD2 identical over 10 bases. Losses at the gene ends were 3 bases for V and 9 bases for J; bases not matched to a gene: 3. The CDR3 is made up of 13 amino acids. Germline loops: CDR1 SGHRS, CDR2 YFSETQ. The CDR3 loop reads CASSWGTSAEQFF. The CDR3 bases are TGCGCCAGCAGCTGGGGGACTAGCGCTGAGCAGTTCTTC.

The chain uses TRBV28 and TRBJ2-5, with D perhaps matching TRBD1 (6 bases). CDR3 length: 14 residues. Deletions cut 2 bases from V and 5 bases from J, with 12 bases between. Germline V gives CDR1 MDHEN, CDR2 SYDVKM. The CDR3 spells CASSLAGDGETQYF. In nucleotides, the CDR3 is TGTGCCAGCAGTTTAGCAGGGGATGGGGAGACCCAGTACTTC.

The rearrangement links TRBV5-1 to TRBJ1-1; TRBD1 agrees at 7 bases. V lost 3 bases to trimming and J lost 1 base; unmatched junction nucleotides: 6. Per germline, CDR1 SGHRS and CDR2 YFSETQ. CDR3 size: 15 residues. CDR3 bases: TGCGCCAGCAGCTCGGTCGGGACAGAGAACACTGAAGCTTTCTTT. Its protein is CASSSVGTENTEAFF.

The chain couples TRBV5-4 to TRBJ2-5; 8 bases are a match to TRBD2. Germline CDR1 SGHNT, CDR2 YYREEE (reference sequence). The CDR3 covers 15 residues. With 3 bases clipped from V and 2 bases from J, the junction kept 6 bases outside the gene matches. In DNA, the CDR3 is TGTGCCAGCAGCTCCATAACTAGCGGACAAGAGACCCAGTACTTC. This sequence encodes CASSSITSGQETQYF. The entire variable domain, with the rest obtained from reference TRBV5-4 and TRBJ2-5, is as follows: ETGVTQSPTHLIKTRGQQVTLRCSSQSGHNTVSWYQQALGQGPQFIFQYYREEENGRGNFPPRFSGLQFPNYSSELNVNALELDDSALYLCASSSITSGQETQYFGPGTRLLVL.

The chain carries TRBV2 and TRBJ2-1, with D unclear. With 1 base removed from V and 9 bases from J, the gap between germline ends came to 4 bases. Germline V lookup: CDR1 SNHLY, CDR2 FYNNEI. The length of the CDR3 is 11 residues. The CDR3 here is CASSEEGEQFF. In nucleotides, the CDR3 is TGTGCCAGCAGTGAAGAAGGTGAGCAGTTCTTC. Full variable domain (outside the CDR3, taken from reference TRBV2 and TRBJ2-1): EPEVTQTPSHQVTQMGQEVILRCVPISNHLYFYWYRQILGQKVEFLVSFYNNEISEKSEIFDDQFSVERPDGSNFTLKIRSTKLEDSAMYFCASSEEGEQFFGPGTRLTVL.

This chain links TRBV27 with TRBJ2-1, with a tentative D call TRBD1 (6 bases). V gave up 7 bases and J gave up 1 base, with 17 bases separating them. Per the germline V gene, CDR1 is MNHEY and CDR2 is SMNVEV (reference sequence). The CDR3 loop spans 16 amino acids. The CDR3 loop reads CASTPRGPPSYNEQFF. The CDR3 DNA reads as TGTGCCAGCACCCCCAGGGGCCCCCCGTCCTACAATGAGCAGTTCTTC.

This chain connects TRBV9 to TRBJ2-2; D is possibly TRBD2 (6 bases). CDR1 and CDR2 from the germline V gene are SGDLS and YYNGEE. The CDR3 has 18 residues. Trimming took off 1 base at V and 0 bases at J, with 16 bases between the two ends. The CDR3 reads CASSVLPLGGSNTGELFF. In nucleotides, the CDR3 is TGTGCCAGCAGCGTATTGCCCCTCGGAGGGTCGAACACCGGGGAGCTGTTTTTT.

V is TRBV11-3 and J is TRBJ2-1; no clear D. Germline V CDR1 and CDR2: SGHNT, YENEEA. The V and J ends lost 1 base and 4 bases respectively, with 5 bases between them. The CDR3 spans 13 residues. For the CDR3, the DNA is TGTGCCAGCAGCTTAGCATCTTACAATGAGCAGTTCTTC. It specifies CASSLASYNEQFF.

The DNA of the CDR3 is TGTGCCAGCAGCTTGACAGTACACTACGAGCAGTACTTC. Translation gives CASSLTVHYEQYF. This chain links TRBV5-6 with TRBJ2-7; no clear D. The CDR3 covers 13 residues. V was cut by 1 base and J by 3 bases, with 8 bases left in between. Germline assignment: CDR1 SGHDT and CDR2 YYEEEE.

This clone was observed a few times. The J gene is TRBJ2-1, the V gene TRBV6-6; D gene uncertain. Trimming cost V 0 bases and J 15 bases, with 15 bases left between them. This CDR3 contains 13 residues. Per the germline V gene, CDR1 is MNHNY and CDR2 is SVGAGI (reference sequence). This chain's CDR3 is CASSYSKNIGSFF. As DNA, the CDR3 is TGTGCCAGCAGTTACTCGAAGAATATTGGGTCGTTCTTC.

V is TRBV6-6 and J is TRBJ2-3; D gene ambiguous. CDR3 length equals 14 residues. Germline V CDR1 and CDR2: MNHNY, SVGAGI (reference sequence). V lost 0 bases to trimming and J lost 2 bases, with 6 bases between them. CDR3 loop: CASSYSVDTDTQYF. In nucleotides, the CDR3 is TGTGCCAGCAGTTACTCGGTCGACACAGATACGCAGTATTTT.

Here the CDR3 reads CASITLGRQKNTEAFF. The CDR3 nucleotides are TGTGCCAGCATTACTCTGGGCAGGCAAAAGAACACTGAAGCTTTCTTT. The chain links TRBV19 to TRBJ1-1; no clear D gene. The germline V gene encodes CDR1 LNHDA and CDR2 SQIVND (reference sequence). CDR3 length: 16 amino acids. V lost 9 bases and J 1 base, leaving 21 bases between the germline ends.

This sequence joins TRBV2 and TRBJ1-1; D remains ambiguous. CDR1 and CDR2 from the germline V gene are SNHLY and FYNNEI. V was pared by 6 bases and J by 3 bases, with 17 bases between. The CDR3 consists of 15 residues. The CDR3 bases are TGTGCCAGCAGCCTCCTAGGCGGATTTGACACTGAAGCTTTCTTT. Its protein is CASSLLGGFDTEAFF.

A remark on this clone: The same CDR3 also results from other DNA sequences found in this sample. The chain couples TRBV15 to TRBJ1-5, with 9 positions matching TRBD1. After removal of 3 bases from V and 8 bases from J, the junction contained 5 bases not matched to a gene. The CDR3 is made up of 14 amino acids. Germline CDR1 is LNHNV and CDR2 is YYDKDF (reference sequence). For the CDR3, the DNA is TGTGCCACCAGCAGGGACGGGACAGGGAAGCCCCAGCATTTT. Its translation is CATSRDGTGKPQHF. The variable domain in full, with the rest retrieved from reference TRBV15 and TRBJ1-5, is DAMVIQNPRYQVTQFGKPVTLSCSQTLNHNVMYWYQQKSSQAPKLLFHYYDKDFNNEADTPDNFQSRRPNTSFCFLDIRSPGLGDTAMYLCATSRDGTGKPQHFGDGTRLSIL.

V is TRBV9 and J is TRBJ2-1, with a possible D match to TRBD2 (6 bases). Per the germline V gene, CDR1 is SGDLS and CDR2 is YYNGEE. This CDR3 spans 16 amino acids. V gave up 3 bases and J gave up 3 bases, with 16 bases separating them. CDR3 sequence: CASSESGGVNYNEQFF. In DNA, the CDR3 is TGTGCCAGCAGCGAATCGGGCGGGGTTAACTACAATGAGCAGTTCTTC.

The chain combines TRBV19 with TRBJ1-6, with 8 bases matching TRBD1. Germline trimming cut 3 bases from V and 7 bases from J; bases unmatched to any gene: 17. The CDR3 covers 19 residues. The germline CDR1 and CDR2 sequences are LNHDA and SQIVND (reference sequence). DNA of the CDR3: TGTGCCAGTAGTATTCAACCAGGAGGCGGGACAGGTCGAAATTCACCCCTCCACTTT. It is translated as CASSIQPGGGTGRNSPLHF.

J is TRBJ2-2 and V is TRBV7-2; D remains ambiguous. Trimming pared 6 bases from V and 3 bases from J, leaving 23 bases between. This CDR3 contains 18 residues. In germline, CDR1 is SGHTA, CDR2 FQGNSA. The CDR3 DNA reads as TGTGCCAGCAGTGAACCTTCGTTAGGAGACGTCGACACCGGGGAGCTGTTTTTT. It specifies CASSEPSLGDVDTGELFF. Complete variable domain (other parts from reference TRBV7-2 and TRBJ2-2): GAGVSQSPSNKVTEKGKDVELRCDPISGHTALYWYRQSLGQGLEFLIYFQGNSAPDKSGLPSDRFSAERTGGSVSTLTIQRTQQEDSAVYLCASSEPSLGDVDTGELFFGEGSRLTVL.

This clone was picked up one time. The junction and the germline gene differ at one end; a read error may be behind it. This rearrangement joins TRBV2 to TRBJ2-7; 10 bases map to TRBD1. The germline V gene has CDR1 SNHLY and CDR2 FYNNEI. The CDR3 contains 13 residues. CDR3 loop: CASSEASSGDRGF. CDR3 coding DNA: TGTGCCAGCAGTGAAGCATCGTCAGGGGACAGGGGCTTC.